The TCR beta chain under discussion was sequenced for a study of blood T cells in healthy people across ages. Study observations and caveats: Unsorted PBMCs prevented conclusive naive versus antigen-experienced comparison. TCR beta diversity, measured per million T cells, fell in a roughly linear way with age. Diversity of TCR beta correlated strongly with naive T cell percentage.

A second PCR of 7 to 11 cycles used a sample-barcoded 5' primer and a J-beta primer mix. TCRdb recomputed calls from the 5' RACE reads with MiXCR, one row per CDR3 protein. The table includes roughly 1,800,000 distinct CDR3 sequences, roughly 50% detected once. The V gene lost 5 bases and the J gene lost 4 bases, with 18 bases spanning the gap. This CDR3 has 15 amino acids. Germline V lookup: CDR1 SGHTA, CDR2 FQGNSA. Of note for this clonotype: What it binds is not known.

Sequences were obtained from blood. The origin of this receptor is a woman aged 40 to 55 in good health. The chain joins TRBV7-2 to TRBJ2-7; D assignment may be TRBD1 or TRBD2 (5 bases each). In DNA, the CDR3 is TGTGCCAGCAGCCTAGGGGTCGGGGTTTTTTACGAGCAGTACTTC. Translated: CASSLGVGVFYEQYF.